This T cell receptor beta chain derives from a study of blood T cell repertoires in COVID-19. Profiling relied on immunoSEQ multiplex PCR, and the TCRdb table lists in-frame clones only, not all of them. The table includes under 70,000 clones, less than 85% detected once. The length of the CDR3 is 17 residues. The germline CDR1 and CDR2 sequences are SGHNT and YYREEE (reference sequence). The V gene lost 3 bases and the J gene lost 5 bases, with 23 bases spanning the gap. The V gene is TRBV5-4, the J gene TRBJ1-1; D possibly corresponds to TRBD1 (5 bases). The receptor was isolated from a woman in her 70s with acute or convalescent COVID-19. The sample consisted of peripheral blood. CDR3 sequence reads: CASSSAPRRGGGTEAFF. The CDR3 coding sequence is TGTGCCAGCAGCTCGGCCCCTCGTCGAGGCGGGGGGACTGAAGCTTTCTTT.